Following are 10 T cell receptor beta chains from one sample sequenced in a study of beta chain features in type 1 diabetes. Study findings and constraints: Patients with Type 1 diabetes showed moderately but significantly shorter TCRB CDR3s in all four CD4+ subsets.

Sequenced material consisted of expressed TCRB transcripts (all of the isolated RNA was reverse transcribed). The protocol was immunoSEQ multiplex PCR, while the TCRdb copy is restricted to in-frame clones and leaves out a portion. This repertoire shows about 700,000 clones, around 15% found once; its top ten account for 0.022%. These receptors' targets are unknown. The sample comprised naive CD4+ T cells from blood. Source of these receptors: a man aged 18 to 30 with type 1 diabetes.

The rearrangement uses TRBV18 and TRBJ2-1; no reliable D call. Germline V CDR1 and CDR2: KGHSH, LQKENI. The CDR3 extends over 14 amino acids. V gave up 1 base and J gave up 3 bases, with 7 bases separating them. The CDR3 is CASSPLNVYNEQFF. DNA for the CDR3: TGTGCCAGCTCACCACTGAACGTCTACAATGAGCAGTTCTTC. Combining the CDR3 with reference TRBV18 and TRBJ2-1 gives the whole variable domain NAGVMQNPRHLVRRRGQEARLRCSPMKGHSHVYWYRQLPEEGLKFMVYLQKENIIDESGMPKERFSAEFPKEGPSILRIQQVVRGDSAAYFCASSPLNVYNEQFFGPGTRLTVL.

V gene TRBV27 combines with J gene TRBJ2-3, with 9 bases lining up with TRBD2. Germline V gives CDR1 MNHEY, CDR2 SMNVEV (reference sequence). V was clipped by 6 bases and J by 6 bases; unmatched bases: 13. The CDR3 consists of 16 residues. DNA of the CDR3: TGTGCCAGCAGGCCCGGAGGGGGCGGGGGGGCGGATACGCAGTATTTT. The encoded protein is CASRPGGGGGADTQYF.

In its sample, this clone was seen a few times. This chain's CDR3 is CAWTPGVEDTQYF. CDR3 coding DNA: TGTGCCTGGACCCCAGGGGTTGAGGATACGCAGTATTTT. V and J are TRBV30 and TRBJ2-3, with D possibly matching TRBD1 (6 bases). Trimming shortened V by 4 bases and J by 6 bases, and 14 bases separated the two germline ends. Germline CDR1 and CDR2: GTSNPN and SVGIG (reference sequence). The CDR3 runs to 13 residues.

The V call is TRBV16, the J call TRBJ2-5; the D is unclear. The CDR3 loop spans 13 amino acids. CDR1 and CDR2 (germline): KGHSY, FQNENV. V gave up 3 bases and J gave up 2 bases, with 7 bases separating them. CDR3 region: CASSQGSQETQYF. CDR3 nucleotide sequence: TGTGCCAGCAGCCAGGGCAGTCAAGAGACCCAGTACTTC.

The gene calls are TRBV30 and TRBJ2-2, with TRBD1 matching over 7 bases. This CDR3 has 15 amino acids. CDR1 and CDR2 from the germline V gene are GTSNPN and SVGIG (reference sequence). V shed 1 base and J 3 bases; nucleotides not matched to a gene: 5. The CDR3 region has the DNA TGTGCCTGGAGTGACATACAGGGGTACACCGGGGAGCTGTTTTTT. Amino acid sequence: CAWSDIQGYTGELFF.

V gene TRBV19 combines with J gene TRBJ1-1; 7 bases map to TRBD1. The germline V gene encodes CDR1 LNHDA and CDR2 SQIVND (reference sequence). This CDR3 contains 14 residues. V shed 6 bases and J 1 base; nucleotides not matched to a gene: 5. The CDR3 loop reads CASRPTGANTEAFF. DNA for the CDR3: TGTGCCAGTAGGCCCACAGGGGCGAACACTGAAGCTTTCTTT. The full variable domain, with the rest looked up from reference TRBV19 and TRBJ1-1, is DGGITQSPKYLFRKEGQNVTLSCEQNLNHDAMYWYRQDPGQGLRLIYYSQIVNDFQKGDIAEGYSVSREKKESFPLTVTSAQKNPTAFYLCASRPTGANTEAFFGQGTRLTVV.

This clone was seen only a few times. The chain carries TRBV6-6 and TRBJ1-1, with 7 bases that match TRBD1. The CDR3 length is 15 residues. Germline CDR1 reads MNHNY; CDR2 reads SVGAGI (reference sequence). After removal of 6 bases from V and 0 bases from J, the junction contained 7 bases not matched to a gene. The CDR3 sequence: CASSPLGQVNTEAFF. CDR3 bases: TGTGCCAGCAGCCCCCTTGGACAGGTGAACACTGAAGCTTTCTTT.

The chain uses TRBV2 and TRBJ1-1; TRBD1 is a possible D gene (6 bases). With 6 bases removed from V and 4 bases from J, the gap between germline ends came to 6 bases. CDR1 SNHLY and CDR2 FYNNEI come from the germline V gene. The CDR3 extends over 11 amino acids. In DNA, the CDR3 is TGTGCCAGCAGGGACAGCACTGAAGCTTTCTTT. This gives the protein CASRDSTEAFF. Looking up the rest from reference TRBV2 and TRBJ1-1 gives the full variable domain: EPEVTQTPSHQVTQMGQEVILRCVPISNHLYFYWYRQILGQKVEFLVSFYNNEISEKSEIFDDQFSVERPDGSNFTLKIRSTKLEDSAMYFCASRDSTEAFFGQGTRLTVV.

This clone has just a few counts. The chain carries TRBV13 and TRBJ2-7; D remains unclear. Germline loops: CDR1 PRHDT, CDR2 FYEKMQ (reference sequence). Trimming stripped 0 bases from V and 2 bases from J, with 8 bases between. The CDR3 spans 14 residues. The CDR3: CASSLGDRAYEQYF. The CDR3 region has the DNA TGTGCCAGCAGCTTAGGGGACCGCGCCTACGAGCAGTACTTC.

This clone turned up a few times. The V and J genes are TRBV19 and TRBJ1-1, with 8 bases matching TRBD1. The V segment lost 1 base and the J segment 5 bases; nucleotides outside the gene matches: 6. Per the germline V gene, CDR1 is LNHDA and CDR2 is SQIVND (reference sequence). This CDR3 region has 15 residues. In nucleotides, the CDR3 is TGTGCCAGTAGTATAGTGGGCAGGGGGCCGACTGAAGCTTTCTTT. Translating it yields CASSIVGRGPTEAFF.